This T cell receptor beta chain comes out of a study of T cell responses to AZD1222 COVID-19 vaccine. Data came from immunoSEQ multiplex PCR; TCRdb stores just in-frame clones and leaves some out. The data hold approximately 110,000 clones, with 82% observed a single time. The CDR3 length is 14 residues. CDR1 SGHVS and CDR2 FNYEAQ come from the germline V gene. The ends were cut back, 4 bases at V and 4 bases at J, with 13 bases in the middle. The sequence was collected from an adult in good health. The specimen was peripheral blood, collected on day 0 of AZD1222 vaccination. The J gene is TRBJ1-1, the V gene TRBV7-6; D gene ambiguous. The chain's CDR3 is CASSSQSFGTEAFF. The CDR3 nucleotides are TGTGCCAGCAGCTCCCAATCCTTTGGCACTGAAGCTTTCTTT.